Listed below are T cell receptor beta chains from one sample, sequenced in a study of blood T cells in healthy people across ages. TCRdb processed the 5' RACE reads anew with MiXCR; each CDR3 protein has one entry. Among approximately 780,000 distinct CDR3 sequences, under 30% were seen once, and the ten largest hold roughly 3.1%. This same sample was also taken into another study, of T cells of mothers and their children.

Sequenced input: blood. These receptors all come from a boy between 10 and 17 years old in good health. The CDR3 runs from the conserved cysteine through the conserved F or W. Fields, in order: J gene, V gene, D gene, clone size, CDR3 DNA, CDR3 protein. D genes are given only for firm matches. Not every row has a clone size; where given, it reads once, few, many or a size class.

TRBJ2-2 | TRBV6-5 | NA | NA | TGTGCCAGCAGTTTCATAGACCGACCCGGGGAGCTGTTTTTT | CASSFIDRPGELFF
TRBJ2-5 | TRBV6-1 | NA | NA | TGTGCCAGCAGTGAAAGGAGCAAGACACAGCTCCTTTACTTC | CASSERSKTQLLYF
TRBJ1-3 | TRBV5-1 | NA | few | TGCGCCAGCAGCTTGGACAGCTTCAGCTCTGGAAACACCATATATTTT | CASSLDSFSSGNTIYF
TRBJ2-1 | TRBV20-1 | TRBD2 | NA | TGCAGTGCCCAAACTAGCGGGGGGGCGGTCGAGCAGTTCTTC | CSAQTSGGAVEQFF
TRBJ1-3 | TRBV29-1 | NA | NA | TGCAGCGTTGAGCGGAAAAGGACCATATATTTT | CSVERKRTIYF
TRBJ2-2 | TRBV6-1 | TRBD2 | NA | TGTGCCAGCAGTCCGACTAGCAGGAGGATCACCGGGGAGCTGTTTTTT | CASSPTSRRITGELFF
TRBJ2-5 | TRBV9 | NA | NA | TGTGCCAGCAGCGCCCTGACGGGAGAACAAGAGACCCAGTACTTC | CASSALTGEQETQYF
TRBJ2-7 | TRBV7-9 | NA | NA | TGTGCCAGCAGCTTAGAAACGGGCCCATCTCTTTACGAGCAGCACTTC | CASSLETGPSLYEQHF
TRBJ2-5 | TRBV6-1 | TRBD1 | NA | TGTGCCCACCAGGATACAGGGGGGCAACACGAGACCCAGTACTTC | CAHQDTGGQHETQYF
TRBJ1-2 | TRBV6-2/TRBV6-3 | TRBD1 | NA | TGTGCCAGCAGTCACAGGACCACGGGACAGGGCCATGGCTACACCTTC | CASSHRTTGQGHGYTF
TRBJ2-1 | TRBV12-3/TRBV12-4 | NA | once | TGTGCCAGCAGTCGCGCCCGGGATGCCTACAATGAGCAGTTCTTC | CASSRARDAYNEQFF
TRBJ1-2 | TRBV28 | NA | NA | TGTGCCAGCAGTTTGGAGTGGCAGGCCCTTAACTATGGCTACACCTTC | CASSLEWQALNYGYTF
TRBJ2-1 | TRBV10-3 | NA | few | TGTGCCATCAGAAAACAGGGTATAGGTCACAATGAGCAGTTCTTC | CAIRKQGIGHNEQFF
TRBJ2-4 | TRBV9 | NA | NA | TGTGCCAGCAGCGTAGAGGGTGTGGACATTCAGTACTTC | CASSVEGVDIQYF
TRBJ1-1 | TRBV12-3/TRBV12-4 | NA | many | TGTGCCAGCAGTTTCGCAGACTTTAGGGTTTACACTGAAGCTTTCTTT | CASSFADFRVYTEAFF
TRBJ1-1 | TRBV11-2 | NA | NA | TGTGCCAGCAGCTTCCCGGGACAACAGAGGGCTTTCTTT | CASSFPGQQRAFF
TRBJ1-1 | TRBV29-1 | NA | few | TGCAGCGGACGACAGCAAACTGCCACTGAAGCTTTCTTT | CSGRQQTATEAFF
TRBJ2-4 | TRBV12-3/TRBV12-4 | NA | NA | TGTGCCAGCAGTTTAGTCGGGTTAAACATTCAGTACTTC | CASSLVGLNIQYF
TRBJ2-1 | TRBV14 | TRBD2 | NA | TGTGCCAGCAGCCCCGGGCTAGCGGGAGGGCCAATCTACAATGAGCAGTTCTTC | CASSPGLAGGPIYNEQFF
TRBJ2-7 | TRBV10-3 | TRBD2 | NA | TGTGCCATCAGTGCTACTAGCCGGGGGGCCTACGAGCAGTACTTC | CAISATSRGAYEQYF
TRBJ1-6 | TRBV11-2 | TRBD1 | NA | TGTGCCAGCAGCTCTACTGACAGGGGAAATTCACCCCTCCACTTT | CASSSTDRGNSPLHF
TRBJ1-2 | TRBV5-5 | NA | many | TGTGCCAGCAGCCTGGACCCCCTGGAGGGCTACACCTTC | CASSLDPLEGYTF
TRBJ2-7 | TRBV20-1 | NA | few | TGCAGCGCCTTTTCGCGGGGCTCCTACGAGCAGTACTTC | CSAFSRGSYEQYF
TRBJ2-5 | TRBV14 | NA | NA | TGTGCCAGCAGCCTGGAGGGGATGACGACCCAGTACTTC | CASSLEGMTTQYF
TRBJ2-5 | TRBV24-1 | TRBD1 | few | TGTGCCACCAGTGATTCAGGGGGCAGGGAGACCCAGTACTTC | CATSDSGGRETQYF
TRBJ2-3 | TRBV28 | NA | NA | TGTGCCAGCACCCCACTCCTAAGTAGTAGGGTCCCAGATACGCAGTATTTT | CASTPLLSSRVPDTQYF
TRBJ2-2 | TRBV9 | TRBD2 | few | TGTGCCAGCAGCACTCCCCCGGGGACTAGCGGGGGTCTTGACACCGGGGAGCTGTTTTTT | CASSTPPGTSGGLDTGELFF